This entry lists 23 T cell receptor beta chains sequenced from one sample in a study of T cell responses to AZD1222 COVID-19 vaccine. Libraries were prepared by immunoSEQ multiplex PCR; TCRdb keeps only in-frame clonotypes and omits some of them. The top ten clones hold roughly 1.7% of a sample with around 180,000 clones, 90% to 95% of them seen once. This specimen was peripheral blood, taken 28 days after the second AZD1222 dose. The receptors shown here come from an adult who received the AZD1222 COVID-19 vaccine.

The rearrangement uses TRBV6-6 and TRBJ2-7, with unresolved D. The CDR3 is 14 amino acids. Germline CDR1 MNHNY, CDR2 SVGAGI (reference sequence). Trimming removed 4 bases from V and 2 bases from J, with 12 bases in between. CDR3 DNA sequence: TGTGCCAGCAGTTCCCCCGAGGAAGCCTACGAGCAGTACTTC. This sequence encodes CASSSPEEAYEQYF.

The chain employs TRBV11-3 and TRBJ2-7; no clear D. The V gene lost 8 bases and the J gene lost 11 bases, with 16 bases spanning the gap. The V gene's germline CDR1 is SGHNT and CDR2 YENEEA. The CDR3 is made up of 11 amino acids. CDR3 loop: CASGEPGWKYF. The CDR3 region has the DNA TGTGCCAGCGGCGAACCTGGGTGGAAGTACTTC.

A word on this clone: At the DNA level, this CDR3 is encoded by other sequences in the same sample as well. The chain links TRBV19 to TRBJ1-1; D is unresolved. V was shortened by 5 bases and J by 5 bases, with 9 bases between the two germline ends. The CDR3 sequence is 12 residues long. Germline V lookup: CDR1 LNHDA, CDR2 SQIVND (reference sequence). CDR3 region: CASSLGRTEAFF. The CDR3, as DNA: TGTGCCAGTAGTCTAGGGAGGACTGAAGCTTTCTTT.

The chain employs TRBV9 and TRBJ2-1; TRBD2 agrees at 8 bases. Trimming cost V 2 bases and J 0 bases; bases outside gene matches: 1. Germline CDR1 is SGDLS and CDR2 is YYNGEE. This CDR3 is built from 15 residues. The CDR3 nucleotides are TGTGCCAGCAGCGTTAGCGGGACCTCCTACAATGAGCAGTTCTTC. Translated, it gives CASSVSGTSYNEQFF.

The chain carries TRBV9 and TRBJ2-7; D gene unclear. V lost 0 bases to trimming and J lost 0 bases, with 7 bases between them. CDR3 length equals 14 residues. Per the germline V gene, CDR1 is SGDLS and CDR2 is YYNGEE. CDR3 protein: CASSVDSLSYEQYF. The CDR3 region has the DNA TGTGCCAGCAGCGTAGACTCCCTCTCCTACGAGCAGTACTTC.

The gene calls are TRBV2 and TRBJ1-1, with D possibly being TRBD1 (6 bases). V was pared by 6 bases and J by 0 bases, with 8 bases between. In germline, CDR1 is SNHLY, CDR2 FYNNEI. This CDR3 region has 13 residues. The CDR3 DNA reads as TGTGCCAGCAGGGACAGTCTGAACACTGAAGCTTTCTTT. Its protein product is CASRDSLNTEAFF.

CDR3 region: CASSLGQGDRSPLHF. CDR3 nucleotide sequence: TGTGCCAGCAGCCTCGGACAGGGGGATAGATCACCCCTCCACTTT. The chain couples TRBV2 to TRBJ1-6; 10 positions agree with TRBD1. The CDR3 length is 15 residues. The germline gives CDR1 SNHLY, CDR2 FYNNEI. The V segment lost 6 bases and the J segment 10 bases; nucleotides outside the gene matches: 9. Drawing the rest from reference TRBV2 and TRBJ1-6, the complete variable domain is EPEVTQTPSHQVTQMGQEVILRCVPISNHLYFYWYRQILGQKVEFLVSFYNNEISEKSEIFDDQFSVERPDGSNFTLKIRSTKLEDSAMYFCASSLGQGDRSPLHFGNGTRLTVT.

The chain carries TRBV27 and TRBJ1-6, with 9 bases that match TRBD1. The CDR3 extends over 16 amino acids. V was pared by 6 bases and J by 1 base, with 4 bases of the junction left unmatched. In germline, CDR1 is MNHEY, CDR2 SMNVEV (reference sequence). The CDR3 DNA sequence: TGTGCCAGCAGGGGGACAGGGTCTTCCTATAATTCACCCCTCCACTTT. The encoded protein is CASRGTGSSYNSPLHF.

The chain recombines TRBV5-1 with TRBJ1-2; a possible D gene is TRBD1 (5 bases). This CDR3 comprises 15 residues. From germline, CDR1 is SGHRS and CDR2 YFSETQ. V gave up 5 bases and J gave up 7 bases, with 21 bases separating them. CDR3 sequence (DNA): TGCGCCAGCAGACCCGGGGACCTAACTATGCGTGGCTACACCTTC. Residues: CASRPGDLTMRGYTF.

In DNA form, the CDR3 reads TGTGCCATCAGTGTACAGGGACAAGATACGCAGTATTTT. Protein product: CAISVQGQDTQYF. The genes are TRBV10-3 and TRBJ2-3, with a tentative D call TRBD1 (6 bases). V was shortened by 4 bases and J by 5 bases, with 10 bases between the two germline ends. Germline V gene data show CDR1 as ENHRY and CDR2 as SYGVKD. CDR3 length equals 13 residues.

The J gene is TRBJ1-4, the V gene TRBV19; 8 bases align to TRBD1. The CDR3 spans 17 residues. V lost 4 bases to trimming and J lost 7 bases; unmatched junction nucleotides: 14. The germline gives CDR1 LNHDA, CDR2 SQIVND (reference sequence). CDR3 region: CASSNHGTGLKGEKLFF. In DNA form, the CDR3 reads TGTGCCAGTAGTAACCACGGGACAGGCCTCAAGGGTGAAAAACTGTTTTTT.

The DNA for the CDR3 is TGTGCCAGCAGCCAAGATTACGCGGAAGAGCAGTTCTTC. This codes for CASSQDYAEEQFF. This chain uses TRBV3-1 (or the pseudogene TRBV3-2) with TRBJ2-1; D gene uncertain. Looked up from germline, CDR1 is LGHDT and CDR2 is YNNKEL (reference sequence). The CDR3 runs 13 residues. Trimming left V 0 bases short and J 10 bases short, with 10 bases between.

The chain employs TRBV28 and TRBJ1-1; D remains unclear. Germline V gene sequence: CDR1 MDHEN, CDR2 SYDVKM. The CDR3 is 17 amino acids. The V gene lost 4 bases and the J gene lost 1 base, with 19 bases spanning the gap. Here the CDR3 DNA reads TGTGCCAGCAGTTCCGTAAGGGTGGGGAAAGCGAACACTGAAGCTTTCTTT. Its protein product is CASSSVRVGKANTEAFF.

J is TRBJ1-1 and V is TRBV28, with 8 nucleotides matching TRBD1. V dropped 5 bases and J dropped 0; count of bases not matched to a gene: 2. The V gene's germline CDR1 is MDHEN and CDR2 SYDVKM. The CDR3 extends over 14 amino acids. The CDR3 region has the DNA TGTGCCAGCAGTGACAGGGGTATGAACACTGAAGCTTTCTTT. Translation gives CASSDRGMNTEAFF.

The CDR3 DNA reads as TGTGCCAGCAGAGAATCAGGGGGCGAGAGCTACACCTTC. This translates into CASRESGGESYTF. This chain links TRBV6-1 with TRBJ1-2, with 8 bases matching TRBD1. Germline assignment: CDR1 MNHNS and CDR2 SASEGT. With V trimmed by 6 bases and J by 9 bases, 9 bases remained unmatched. The CDR3 extends over 13 amino acids.

V is TRBV12-3 or TRBV12-4 and J is TRBJ2-1; no definite D call. V was pared by 2 bases and J by 11 bases, with 7 bases between. There are 11 residues in the CDR3. The CDR3 bases are TGTGCCAGCAGTTTAACCAGAAAGCAGTTCTTC. This encodes CASSLTRKQFF.

The chain employs TRBV19 and TRBJ2-7; 9 nucleotides line up with TRBD2. This CDR3 is built from 14 residues. V trimming: 3 bases; J trimming: 2 bases; junction bases outside the gene matches: 2. Germline lookup yields CDR1 LNHDA and CDR2 SQIVND (reference sequence). CDR3 sequence reads: CASSMAGGPYEQYF. In nucleotides, the CDR3 is TGTGCCAGTAGTATGGCGGGAGGGCCCTACGAGCAGTACTTC.

The chain has TRBV4-3 and TRBJ1-2, with 7 bases matching TRBD1. The CDR3 is made up of 13 amino acids. Unmatched junction bases numbered 2, after V lost 4 bases and J lost 3 bases. The germline V gene has CDR1 LGHNA and CDR2 YSLEER. In DNA form, the CDR3 reads TGCGCCAGCAGCCCCCAGGGGGACTATGGCTACACCTTC. It specifies CASSPQGDYGYTF.

The genes are TRBV10-1 and TRBJ2-2; D is undetermined. This CDR3 contains 14 residues. The V end lost 3 bases, the J end lost 0 bases, and 5 bases lay between the germline ends. Germline CDR1 reads WNHNN; CDR2 reads SYGVQD (reference sequence). The CDR3: CASSDLTNTGELFF. The CDR3 DNA reads as TGCGCCAGCAGTGACCTAACGAACACCGGGGAGCTGTTTTTT.

The V gene is TRBV10-3, the J gene TRBJ2-1; 14 positions agree with TRBD2. The CDR3 is 17 amino acids. Germline values: CDR1 ENHRY, CDR2 SYGVKD. After removal of 10 bases from V and 0 bases from J, the junction contained 8 bases not matched to a gene. CDR3 sequence: CATGTSGSASSYNEQFF. Written as DNA, the CDR3 is TGTGCCACCGGGACTAGCGGGAGTGCTAGCTCCTACAATGAGCAGTTCTTC.

J is TRBJ2-5 and V is TRBV3-1 (or the pseudogene TRBV3-2); TRBD1 might be the D (6 bases). Germline V gene data show CDR1 as LGHDT and CDR2 as YNNKEL (reference sequence). The CDR3 has 16 amino acids. Trimming removed 3 bases from V and 7 bases from J, with 21 bases in between. The chain's CDR3 is CASSQRGSFQFGTQYF. CDR3 nucleotides: TGTGCCAGCAGCCAGAGGGGGAGCTTCCAGTTCGGGACCCAGTACTTC.

The CDR3 nucleotides are TGTGCCAGCAGTACAGGGATGGGCACCATATATTTT. This encodes CASSTGMGTIYF. This chain joins TRBV12-3 or TRBV12-4 and TRBJ1-3; tentative D call: TRBD1 (6 bases). Trimming shortened V by 5 bases and J by 9 bases, and 11 bases separated the two germline ends. The CDR3 covers 12 residues.

V is TRBV3-1 (or the pseudogene TRBV3-2) and J is TRBJ2-1; TRBD2 matches at 7 bases. V shed 3 bases, J shed 8 bases, and the junction held 10 bases outside the gene matches. This CDR3 has 15 amino acids. The germline V gene encodes CDR1 LGHDT and CDR2 YNNKEL (reference sequence). The CDR3 here is CASSQDLPGGDEQFF. The CDR3 bases are TGTGCCAGCAGCCAGGATTTACCGGGGGGTGATGAGCAGTTCTTC.